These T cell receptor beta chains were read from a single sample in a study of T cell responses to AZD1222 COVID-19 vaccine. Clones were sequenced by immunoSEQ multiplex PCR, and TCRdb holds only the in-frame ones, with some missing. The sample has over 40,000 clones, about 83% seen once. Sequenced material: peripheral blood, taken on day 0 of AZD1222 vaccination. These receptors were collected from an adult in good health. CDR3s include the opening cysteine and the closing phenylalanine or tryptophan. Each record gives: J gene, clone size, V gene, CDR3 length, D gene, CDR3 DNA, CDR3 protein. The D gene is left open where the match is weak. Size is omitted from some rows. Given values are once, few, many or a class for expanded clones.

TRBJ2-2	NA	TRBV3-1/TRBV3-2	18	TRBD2	TGTGCCAGCAGCCAAGATGGTGGACTAGCGGGGGACACCGGGGAGCTGTTTTTT	CASSQDGGLAGDTGELFF
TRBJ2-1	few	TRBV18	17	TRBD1	TGTGCCAGCTCACCCCCACGGGACAGGGGTCACTACAATGAGCAGTTCTTC	CASSPPRDRGHYNEQFF
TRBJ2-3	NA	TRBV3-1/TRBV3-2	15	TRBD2	TGTGCCAGCAGCCAAGGACCGGGGGGGTGGAATACGCAGTATTTT	CASSQGPGGWNTQYF
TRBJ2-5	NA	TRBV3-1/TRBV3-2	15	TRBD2	TGTGCCAGCAGCAACTGGACTAGCGGGAGGGAGACCCAGTACTTC	CASSNWTSGRETQYF
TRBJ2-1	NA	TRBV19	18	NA	TGTGCCAGTAGTGAACGACAGGGCGGGGCGGGAGAGCACAATGAGCAGTTCTTC	CASSERQGGAGEHNEQFF
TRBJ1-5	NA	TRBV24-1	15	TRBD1	TGTGCCACCAGTGAAACAGGGGGCGACAATCAGCCCCAGCATTTT	CATSETGGDNQPQHF
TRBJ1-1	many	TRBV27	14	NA	TGTGCCAGCGCTCCCGGGACAAAGAACACTGAAGCTTTCTTT	CASAPGTKNTEAFF
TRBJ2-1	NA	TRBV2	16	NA	TGTGCCAGCAGTGAAGCTGGCAGTTTCCCCCACAATGAGCAGTTCTTC	CASSEAGSFPHNEQFF
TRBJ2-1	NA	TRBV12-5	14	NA	TGTGCTAGTGGGTGGGGGAGCTCCTACAATGAGCAGTTCTTC	CASGWGSSYNEQFF
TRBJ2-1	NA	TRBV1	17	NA	TGCACCAGCAGACCGAACGTCCGGGTTGTTGCGTACAATGAGCAGTTCTTC	CTSRPNVRVVAYNEQFF
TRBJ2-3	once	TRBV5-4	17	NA	TGTGCCAGCAGCCGGGGCACTACGGGATTTAGCACAGATACGCAGTATTTT	CASSRGTTGFSTDTQYF
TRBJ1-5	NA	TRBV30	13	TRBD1	TGTGCCTGGGGGACAGGCGGCAATCAGCCCCAGCATTTT	CAWGTGGNQPQHF
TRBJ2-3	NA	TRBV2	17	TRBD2	TGTGCCAGCAGGAGTGGACCACTAGCGGGAGGGCCGGATACGCAGTATTTT	CASRSGPLAGGPDTQYF
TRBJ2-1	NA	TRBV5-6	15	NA	TGTGCCAGCAGCGGAGGACAGTTTCTTTACAATGAGCAGTTCTTC	CASSGGQFLYNEQFF
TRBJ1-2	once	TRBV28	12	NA	TGTGCCAGCAGTTCCTCAGGGGTATGGAACACCTTC	CASSSSGVWNTF
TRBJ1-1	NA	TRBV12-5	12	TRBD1	TGTGCTAGTGGGAGGGGGCGATCTGAAGCTTTCTTT	CASGRGRSEAFF
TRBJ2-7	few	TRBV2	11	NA	TGTGCCAGCAGTGACACCTACGAGCAGTACTTC	CASSDTYEQYF
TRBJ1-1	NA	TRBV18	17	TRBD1	TGTGCCAGCTCACCACGTTGGCAGGGGGCAGAAAACACTGAAGCTTTCTTT	CASSPRWQGAENTEAFF
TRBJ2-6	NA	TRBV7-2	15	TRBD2	TGTGCCAGCAGCTTAAGGCTAGCGGGTCACGGCGTCCTGACTTTC	CASSLRLAGHGVLTF
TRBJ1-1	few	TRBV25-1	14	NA	TGTGCCAGCAGCCTGGGGGCCCGGAACACTGAAGCTTTCTTT	CASSLGARNTEAFF
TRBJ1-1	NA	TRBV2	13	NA	TGTGCCAGCAGTGAACAGGGCCGGACTGAAGCTTTCTTT	CASSEQGRTEAFF
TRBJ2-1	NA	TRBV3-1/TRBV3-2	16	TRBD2	TGTGCCAGCAGCCTCCCTAGCGGGGGGAATTACAATGAGCAGTTCTTC	CASSLPSGGNYNEQFF
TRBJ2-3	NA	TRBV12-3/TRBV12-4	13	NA	TGTGCCAGCAGCCCCCCCAATATGGATACGCAGTATTTT	CASSPPNMDTQYF
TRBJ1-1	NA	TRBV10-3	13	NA	TGTGCCATCAGTAGGGATAGGACTACTGAAGCTTTCTTT	CAISRDRTTEAFF
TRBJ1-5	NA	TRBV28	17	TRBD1	TGTGCCAGCAGTTTACCGAGGACAGGGGACAGCAATCAGCCCCAGCATTTT	CASSLPRTGDSNQPQHF
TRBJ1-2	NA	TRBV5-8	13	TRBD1	TGTGCCAGCAGCGGACGGACAGGTGGTGGCTACACCTTC	CASSGRTGGGYTF
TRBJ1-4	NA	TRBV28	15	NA	TGTGCCAGCAGTTTCGGTGTCGGGTCTAATGAAAAACTGTTTTTT	CASSFGVGSNEKLFF
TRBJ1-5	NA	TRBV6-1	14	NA	TGTGCCAGCAGTGAAGCCCAGGTCAATCAGCCCCAGCATTTT	CASSEAQVNQPQHF
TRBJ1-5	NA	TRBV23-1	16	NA	TGCGCCAGCAGTCAATCGTGCGGGTTTAAGGGTCTGCCCCAGCATTTT	CASSQSCGFKGLPQHF
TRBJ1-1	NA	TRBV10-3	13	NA	TGTGCCATCCTTGGCGCCCTGAACACTGAAGCTTTCTTT	CAILGALNTEAFF
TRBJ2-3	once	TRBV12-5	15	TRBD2	TGTGCTAGTGGTACCCCTAGCGGGTGGGCAGATACGCAGTATTTT	CASGTPSGWADTQYF
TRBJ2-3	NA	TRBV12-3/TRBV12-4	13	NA	TGTGCCAGCAGTCGGGAACCCACAGATACGCAGTATTTT	CASSREPTDTQYF
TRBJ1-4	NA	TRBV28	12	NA	TGTGCCAGCAGTTTGGGGGGTGAAAAACTGTTTTTT	CASSLGGEKLFF
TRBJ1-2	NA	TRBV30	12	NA	TGTGCCTGGAGCACGCTCTCCCCGAGCTACACCTTC	CAWSTLSPSYTF
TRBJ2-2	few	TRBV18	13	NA	TGTGCCAGCTCAAACCCCGGGATGGGGGAGCTGTTTTTT	CASSNPGMGELFF
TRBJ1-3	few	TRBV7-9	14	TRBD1	TGTGCCAGCAGCTTCGACAGGGCTGGAAACACCATATATTTT	CASSFDRAGNTIYF
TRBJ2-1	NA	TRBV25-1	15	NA	TGTGCCAGCAGTGATGAGATGACACCCTACAATGAGCAGTTCTTC	CASSDEMTPYNEQFF
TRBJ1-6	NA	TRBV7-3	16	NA	TGTGCCAGCAGCTTAACTGGCGGGATTGGAAATTCACCCCTCCACTTT	CASSLTGGIGNSPLHF
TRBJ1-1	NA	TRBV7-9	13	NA	TGTGCCAGCAGCTTATCGGTGGGCACTGAAGCTTTCTTT	CASSLSVGTEAFF
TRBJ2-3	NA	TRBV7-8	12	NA	TGTGCCAGCAGCTTCCCGAGGGATACGCAGTATTTT	CASSFPRDTQYF
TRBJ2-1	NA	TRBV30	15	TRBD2	TGTGCCTGGAGTGTACTGGCGGGGGGCAACAATGAGCAGTTCTTC	CAWSVLAGGNNEQFF
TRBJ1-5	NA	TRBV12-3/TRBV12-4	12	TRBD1	TGTGCCAGCAGTAACAGGGGTCAGCCCCAGCATTTT	CASSNRGQPQHF
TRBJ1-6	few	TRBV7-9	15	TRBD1	TGTGCCAGCAGCTCCAATCAGGGGGTTAATTCACCCCTCCACTTT	CASSSNQGVNSPLHF
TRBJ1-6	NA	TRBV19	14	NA	TGTGCCAGTAGTATACAGGGAGTGAATTCACCCCTCCACTTT	CASSIQGVNSPLHF